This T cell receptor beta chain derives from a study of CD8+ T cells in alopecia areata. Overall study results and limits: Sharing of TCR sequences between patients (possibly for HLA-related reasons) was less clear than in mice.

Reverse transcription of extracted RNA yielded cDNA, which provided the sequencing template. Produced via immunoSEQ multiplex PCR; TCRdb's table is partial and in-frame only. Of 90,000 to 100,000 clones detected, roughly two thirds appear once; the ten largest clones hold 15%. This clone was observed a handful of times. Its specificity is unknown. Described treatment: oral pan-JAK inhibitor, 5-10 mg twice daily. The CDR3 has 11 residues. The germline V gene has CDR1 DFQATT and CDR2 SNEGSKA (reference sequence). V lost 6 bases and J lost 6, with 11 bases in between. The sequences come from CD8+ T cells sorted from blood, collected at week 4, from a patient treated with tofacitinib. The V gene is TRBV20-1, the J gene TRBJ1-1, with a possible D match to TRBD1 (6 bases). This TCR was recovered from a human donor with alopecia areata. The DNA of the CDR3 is TGCAGTGCAATCTCAGGGGCTGAAGCTTTCTTT. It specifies CSAISGAEAFF.